This TCR beta chain was documented in a study of regulatory and conventional T cells in breast cancer. This CDR3 region has 16 residues. Looked up from germline, CDR1 is DFQATT and CDR2 is SNEGSKA (reference sequence). With V trimmed by 3 bases and J by 0 bases, 6 bases remained unmatched. This clonotype occurred a few times. Each CDR3 protein is one row after TCRdb ran MiXCR on the PCR reads. The profile shows roughly 16,000 distinct CDR3 sequences, 32% of them singletons. V and J are TRBV20-1 and TRBJ1-3, with 9 positions matching TRBD1. Sequenced material: conventional T cells from blood. The sequence derives from a female donor in good health. This CDR3 is CSASPRGQGSGNTIYF. CDR3 nucleotide sequence: TGCAGTGCTAGCCCGCGGGGACAGGGCTCTGGAAACACCATATATTTT.